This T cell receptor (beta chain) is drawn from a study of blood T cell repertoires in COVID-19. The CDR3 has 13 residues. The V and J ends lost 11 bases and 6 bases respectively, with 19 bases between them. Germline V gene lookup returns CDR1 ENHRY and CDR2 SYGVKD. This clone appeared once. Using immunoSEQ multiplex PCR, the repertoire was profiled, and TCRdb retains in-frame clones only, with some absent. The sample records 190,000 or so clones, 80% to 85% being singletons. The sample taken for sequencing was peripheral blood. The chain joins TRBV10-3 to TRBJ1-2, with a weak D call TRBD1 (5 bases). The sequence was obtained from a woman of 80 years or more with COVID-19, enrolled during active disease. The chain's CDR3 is CARRSGDRHGYTF. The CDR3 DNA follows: TGTGCCCGGAGATCGGGGGATCGGCATGGCTACACCTTC.